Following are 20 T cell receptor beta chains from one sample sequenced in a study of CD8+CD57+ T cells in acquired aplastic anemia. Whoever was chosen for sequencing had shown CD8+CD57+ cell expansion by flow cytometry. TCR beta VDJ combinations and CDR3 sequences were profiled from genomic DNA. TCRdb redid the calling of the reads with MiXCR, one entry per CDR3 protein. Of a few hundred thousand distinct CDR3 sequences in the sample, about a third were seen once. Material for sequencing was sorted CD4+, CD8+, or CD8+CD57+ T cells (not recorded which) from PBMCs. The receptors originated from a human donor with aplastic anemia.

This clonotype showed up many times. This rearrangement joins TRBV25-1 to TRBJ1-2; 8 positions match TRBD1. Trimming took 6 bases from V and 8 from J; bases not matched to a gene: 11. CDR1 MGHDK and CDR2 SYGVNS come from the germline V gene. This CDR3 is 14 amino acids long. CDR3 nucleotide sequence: TGTGCCAGCAGGAGGACAGGGAGGTCGGGGGGCTACACCTTC. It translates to CASRRTGRSGGYTF.

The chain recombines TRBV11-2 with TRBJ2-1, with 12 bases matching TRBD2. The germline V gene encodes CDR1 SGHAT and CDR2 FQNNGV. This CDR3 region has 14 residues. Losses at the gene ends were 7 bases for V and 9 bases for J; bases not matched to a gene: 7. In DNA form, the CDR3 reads TGTGCCAGCACCTTGACTAGCGGGAGTATTGAGCAGTTCTTC. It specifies CASTLTSGSIEQFF. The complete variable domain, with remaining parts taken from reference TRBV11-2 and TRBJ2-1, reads EAGVAQSPRYKIIEKRQSVAFWCNPISGHATLYWYQQILGQGPKLLIQFQNNGVVDDSQLPKDRFSAERLKGVDSTLKIQPAKLEDSAVYLCASTLTSGSIEQFFGPGTRLTVL.

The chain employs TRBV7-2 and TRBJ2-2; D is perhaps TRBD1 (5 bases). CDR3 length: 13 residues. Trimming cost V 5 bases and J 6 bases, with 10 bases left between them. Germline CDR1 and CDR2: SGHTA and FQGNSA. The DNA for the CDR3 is TGTGCCAGCAGCCGTGGGGCTTCCGGGGAGCTGTTTTTT. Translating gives CASSRGASGELFF. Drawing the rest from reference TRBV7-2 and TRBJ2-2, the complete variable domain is GAGVSQSPSNKVTEKGKDVELRCDPISGHTALYWYRQSLGQGLEFLIYFQGNSAPDKSGLPSDRFSAERTGGSVSTLTIQRTQQEDSAVYLCASSRGASGELFFGEGSRLTVL.

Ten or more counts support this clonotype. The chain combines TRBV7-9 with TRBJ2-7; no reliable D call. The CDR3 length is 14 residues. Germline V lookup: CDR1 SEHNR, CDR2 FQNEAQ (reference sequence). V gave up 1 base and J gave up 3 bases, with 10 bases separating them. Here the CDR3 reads CASSLVDGSYEQYF. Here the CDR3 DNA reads TGTGCCAGCAGCTTAGTGGACGGTAGCTACGAGCAGTACTTC.

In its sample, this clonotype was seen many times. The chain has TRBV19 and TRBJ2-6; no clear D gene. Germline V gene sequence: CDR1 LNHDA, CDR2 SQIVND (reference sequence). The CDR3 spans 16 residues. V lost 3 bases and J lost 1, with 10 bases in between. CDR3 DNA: TGTGCCAGTAGTATGGATCACGCATCTGGGGCCAACGTCCTGACTTTC. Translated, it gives CASSMDHASGANVLTF.

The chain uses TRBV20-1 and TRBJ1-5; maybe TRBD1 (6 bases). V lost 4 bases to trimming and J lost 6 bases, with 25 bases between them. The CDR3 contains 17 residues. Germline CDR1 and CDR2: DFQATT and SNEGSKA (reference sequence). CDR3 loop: CSATPIKPGMGAQPQHF. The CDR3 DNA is TGCAGTGCTACGCCAATTAAACCAGGGATGGGGGCTCAGCCCCAGCATTTT.

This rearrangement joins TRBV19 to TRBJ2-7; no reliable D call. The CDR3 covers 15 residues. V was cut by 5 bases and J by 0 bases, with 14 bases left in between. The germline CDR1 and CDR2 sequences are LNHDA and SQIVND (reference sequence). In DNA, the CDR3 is TGTGCCAGTAGTGTGGACGGAATCAGCTCCTACGAGCAGTACTTC. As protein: CASSVDGISSYEQYF.

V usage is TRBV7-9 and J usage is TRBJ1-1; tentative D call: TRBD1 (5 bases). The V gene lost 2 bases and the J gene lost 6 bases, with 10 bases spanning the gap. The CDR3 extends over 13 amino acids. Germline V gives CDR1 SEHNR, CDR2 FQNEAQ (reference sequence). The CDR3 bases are TGTGCCAGCAGCTTAAACGGGGGATCTGAAGCTTTCTTT. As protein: CASSLNGGSEAFF. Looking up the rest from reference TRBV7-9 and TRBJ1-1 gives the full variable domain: DTGVSQNPRHKITKRGQNVTFRCDPISEHNRLYWYRQTLGQGPEFLTYFQNEAQLEKSRLLSDRFSAERPKGSFSTLEIQRTEQGDSAMYLCASSLNGGSEAFFGQGTRLTVV.

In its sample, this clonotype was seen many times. The CDR3: CSARETDNYGYTF. Here the CDR3 DNA reads TGCAGTGCTAGGGAGACAGATAACTATGGCTACACCTTC. The gene calls are TRBV20-1 and TRBJ1-2; perhaps TRBD1 as D (5 bases). Deletions cut 3 bases from V and 1 base from J, with 9 bases between. The CDR3 loop spans 13 amino acids. Germline V gene sequence: CDR1 DFQATT, CDR2 SNEGSKA (reference sequence).

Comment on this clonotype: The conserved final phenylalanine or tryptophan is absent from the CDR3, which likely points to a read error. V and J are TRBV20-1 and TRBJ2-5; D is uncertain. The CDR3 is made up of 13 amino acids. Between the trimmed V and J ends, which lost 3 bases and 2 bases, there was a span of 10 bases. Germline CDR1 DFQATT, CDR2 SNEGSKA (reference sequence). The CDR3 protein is CSASGPQQETQYS. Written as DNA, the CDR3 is TGCAGTGCTAGCGGGCCGCAACAAGAGACCCAGTACTCC.

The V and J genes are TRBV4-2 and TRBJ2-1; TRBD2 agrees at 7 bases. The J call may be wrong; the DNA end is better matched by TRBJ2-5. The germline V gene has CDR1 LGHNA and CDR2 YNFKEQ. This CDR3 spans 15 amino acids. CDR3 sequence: CASSQPGSSGETQYF. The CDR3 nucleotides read TGTGCCAGCAGCCAACCTGGGTCTAGCGGAGAGACCCAGTACTTC.

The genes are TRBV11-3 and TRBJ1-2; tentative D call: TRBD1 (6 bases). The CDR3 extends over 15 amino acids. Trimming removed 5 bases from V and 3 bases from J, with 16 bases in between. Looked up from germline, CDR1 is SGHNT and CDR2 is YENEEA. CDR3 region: CASSQDPRTDYGYTF. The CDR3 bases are TGTGCCAGCAGCCAAGATCCCCGGACAGACTATGGCTACACCTTC.

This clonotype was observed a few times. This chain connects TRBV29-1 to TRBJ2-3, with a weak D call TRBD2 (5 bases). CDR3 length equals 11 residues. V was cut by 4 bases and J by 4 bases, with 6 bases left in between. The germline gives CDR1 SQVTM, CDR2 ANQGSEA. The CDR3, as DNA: TGCAGCGTTGGAGGGTCAGATACGCAGTATTTT. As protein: CSVGGSDTQYF.

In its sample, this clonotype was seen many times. The CDR3 bases are TGCGCCAGCAGAACGGGACTGAACTATGGCTACACCTTC. Its translation is CASRTGLNYGYTF. The J gene is TRBJ1-2, the V gene TRBV5-1, with D possibly matching TRBD1 (5 bases). The germline gives CDR1 SGHRS, CDR2 YFSETQ. CDR3 length equals 13 residues. Trimming shortened V by 5 bases and J by 2 bases, and 10 bases separated the two germline ends.

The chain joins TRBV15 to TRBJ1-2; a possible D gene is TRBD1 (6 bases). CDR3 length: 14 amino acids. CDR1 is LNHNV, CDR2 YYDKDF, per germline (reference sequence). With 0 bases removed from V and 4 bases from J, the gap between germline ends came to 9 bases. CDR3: CATSRDTGIYGYTF. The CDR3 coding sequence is TGTGCCACCAGCAGAGATACAGGGATCTATGGCTACACCTTC. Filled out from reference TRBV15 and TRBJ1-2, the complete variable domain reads DAMVIQNPRYQVTQFGKPVTLSCSQTLNHNVMYWYQQKSSQAPKLLFHYYDKDFNNEADTPDNFQSRRPNTSFCFLDIRSPGLGDTAMYLCATSRDTGIYGYTFGSGTRLTVV.

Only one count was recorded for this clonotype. The CDR3 DNA is TGCGCCAGCAGCTTCCAGGGGAATCCGGAGACCCAGTACTTC. Encoded protein: CASSFQGNPETQYF. V and J are TRBV5-1 and TRBJ2-5; D perhaps matches TRBD1 (6 bases). Per the germline V gene, CDR1 is SGHRS and CDR2 is YFSETQ. Trimming cost V 2 bases and J 5 bases, with 13 bases left between them. The CDR3 contains 14 residues.

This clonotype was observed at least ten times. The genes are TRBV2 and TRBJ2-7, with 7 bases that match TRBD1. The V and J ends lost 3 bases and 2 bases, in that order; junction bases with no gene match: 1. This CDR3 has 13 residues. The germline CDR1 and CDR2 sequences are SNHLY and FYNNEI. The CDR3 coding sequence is TGTGCCAGCAGTGACGACAGGGCCTACGAGCAGTACTTC. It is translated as CASSDDRAYEQYF.

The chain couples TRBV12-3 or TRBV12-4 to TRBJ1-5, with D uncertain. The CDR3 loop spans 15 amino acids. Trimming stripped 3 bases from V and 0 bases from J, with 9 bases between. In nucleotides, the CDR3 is TGTGCCAGCAGTTTCGGCACCTATAGCAATCAGCCCCAGCATTTT. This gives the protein CASSFGTYSNQPQHF.

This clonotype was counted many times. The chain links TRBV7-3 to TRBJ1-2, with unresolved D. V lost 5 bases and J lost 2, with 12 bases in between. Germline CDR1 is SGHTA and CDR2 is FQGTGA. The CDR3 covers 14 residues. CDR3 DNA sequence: TGTGCCAGCAGCCCCTCGTCCCGAAACTATGGCTACACCTTC. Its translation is CASSPSSRNYGYTF.

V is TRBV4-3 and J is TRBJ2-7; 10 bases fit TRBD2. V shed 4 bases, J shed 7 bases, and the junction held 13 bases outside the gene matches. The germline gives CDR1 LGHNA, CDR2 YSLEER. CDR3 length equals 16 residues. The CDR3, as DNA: TGCGCCAGCAGCCGCGGGAAGCGGGGGGGGATCCCTGAGCAGTACTTC. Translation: CASSRGKRGGIPEQYF.